The source of this T cell receptor (beta chain) is a study of blood T cell repertoires in COVID-19. Looked up from germline, CDR1 is MNHEY and CDR2 is SVGEGT. CDR3 size: 14 residues. V was shortened by 6 bases and J by 6 bases, with 18 bases between the two germline ends. Generated by immunoSEQ multiplex PCR, the TCRdb table keeps only in-frame clones and is missing some. The sample shows roughly 140,000 clones, 80% to 85% of them seen only once. The sequence was collected from a human donor in a cohort sampled during active COVID-19. The chain recombines TRBV6-2 or TRBV6-3 with TRBJ2-7, with a weak D call TRBD1 (6 bases). Material for sequencing was peripheral blood. CDR3 bases: TGTGCCAGCAGCAGTCTCGACAGGACGGCCGAGCAGTACTTC. It yields the protein CASSSLDRTAEQYF.